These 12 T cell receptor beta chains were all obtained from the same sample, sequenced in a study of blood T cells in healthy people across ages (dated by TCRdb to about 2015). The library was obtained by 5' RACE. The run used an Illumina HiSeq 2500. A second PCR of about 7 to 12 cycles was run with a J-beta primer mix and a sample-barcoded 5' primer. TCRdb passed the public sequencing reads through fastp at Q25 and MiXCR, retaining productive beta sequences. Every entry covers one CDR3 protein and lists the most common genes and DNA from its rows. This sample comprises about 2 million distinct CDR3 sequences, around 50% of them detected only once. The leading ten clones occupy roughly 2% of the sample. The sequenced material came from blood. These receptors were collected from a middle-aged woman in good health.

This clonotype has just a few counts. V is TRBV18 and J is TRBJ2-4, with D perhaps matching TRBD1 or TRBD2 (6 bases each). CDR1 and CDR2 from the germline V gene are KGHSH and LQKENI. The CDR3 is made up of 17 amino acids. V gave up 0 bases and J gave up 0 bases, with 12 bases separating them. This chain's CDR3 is CASSPPRGALAKNIQYF. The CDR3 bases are TGTGCCAGCTCACCACCGAGGGGGGCTTTAGCCAAAAACATTCAGTACTTC.

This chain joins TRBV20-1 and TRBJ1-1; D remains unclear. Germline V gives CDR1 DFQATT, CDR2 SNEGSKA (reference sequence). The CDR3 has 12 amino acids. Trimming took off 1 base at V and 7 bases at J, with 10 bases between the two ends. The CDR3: CSARAQGGEAFF. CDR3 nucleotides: TGCAGTGCTAGAGCTCAAGGCGGTGAAGCTTTCTTT.

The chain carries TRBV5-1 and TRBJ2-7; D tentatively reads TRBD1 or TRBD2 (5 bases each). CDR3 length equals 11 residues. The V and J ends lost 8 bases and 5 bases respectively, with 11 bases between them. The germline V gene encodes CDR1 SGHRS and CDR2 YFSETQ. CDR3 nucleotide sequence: TGCGCCAGTAAACGGGGACACGAGCAGTACTTC. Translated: CASKRGHEQYF.

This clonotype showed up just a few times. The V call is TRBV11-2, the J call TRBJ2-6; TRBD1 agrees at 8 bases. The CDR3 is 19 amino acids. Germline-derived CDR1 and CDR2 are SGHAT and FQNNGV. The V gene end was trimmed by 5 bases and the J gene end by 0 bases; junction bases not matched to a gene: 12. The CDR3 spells CASSARSGGVSSGANVLTF. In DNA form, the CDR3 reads TGTGCCAGCAGCGCCCGCTCAGGGGGCGTAAGCTCTGGGGCCAACGTCCTGACTTTC.

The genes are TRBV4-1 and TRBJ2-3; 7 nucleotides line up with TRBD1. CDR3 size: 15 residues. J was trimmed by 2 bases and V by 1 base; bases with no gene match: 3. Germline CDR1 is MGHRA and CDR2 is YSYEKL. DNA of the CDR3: TGCGCCAGCAGCCAAGGGACAGGCTACACAGATACGCAGTATTTT. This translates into CASSQGTGYTDTQYF.

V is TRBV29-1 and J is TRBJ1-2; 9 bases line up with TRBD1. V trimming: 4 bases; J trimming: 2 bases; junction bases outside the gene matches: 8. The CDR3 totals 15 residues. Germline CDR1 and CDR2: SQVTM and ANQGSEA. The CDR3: CSVVPRQGGNYGYTF. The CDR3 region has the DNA TGCAGCGTTGTCCCCCGACAGGGGGGGAACTATGGCTACACCTTC.

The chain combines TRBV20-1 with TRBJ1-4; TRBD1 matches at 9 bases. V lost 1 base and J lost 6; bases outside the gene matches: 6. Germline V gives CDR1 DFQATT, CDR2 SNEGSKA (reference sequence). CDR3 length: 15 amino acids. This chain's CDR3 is CSARVGTGLDEKLFF. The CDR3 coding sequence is TGCAGTGCTAGAGTAGGGACAGGGTTGGATGAAAAACTGTTTTTT.

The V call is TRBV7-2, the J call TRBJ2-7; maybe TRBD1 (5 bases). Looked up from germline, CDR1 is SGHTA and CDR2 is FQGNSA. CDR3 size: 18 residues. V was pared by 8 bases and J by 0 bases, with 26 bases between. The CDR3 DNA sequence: TGTGCCAGCCAGAGTGACACAGGTGGCCATTACCTCTCCTACGAGCAGTACTTC. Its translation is CASQSDTGGHYLSYEQYF.

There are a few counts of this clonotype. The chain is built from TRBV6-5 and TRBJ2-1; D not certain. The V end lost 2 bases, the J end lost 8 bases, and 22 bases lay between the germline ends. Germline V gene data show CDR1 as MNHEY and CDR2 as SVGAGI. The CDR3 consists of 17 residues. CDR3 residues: CASSYGVSATGPHEQFF. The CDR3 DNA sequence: TGTGCCAGCAGTTACGGTGTCTCAGCGACTGGGCCTCATGAGCAGTTCTTC.

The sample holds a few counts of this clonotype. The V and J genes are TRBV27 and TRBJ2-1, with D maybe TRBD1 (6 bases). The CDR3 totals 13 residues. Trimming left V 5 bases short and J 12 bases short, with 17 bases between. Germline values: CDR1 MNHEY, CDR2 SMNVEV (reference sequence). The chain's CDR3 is CASSQRQVPRQFF. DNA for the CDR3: TGTGCCAGCAGTCAAAGACAGGTCCCCAGGCAGTTCTTC.

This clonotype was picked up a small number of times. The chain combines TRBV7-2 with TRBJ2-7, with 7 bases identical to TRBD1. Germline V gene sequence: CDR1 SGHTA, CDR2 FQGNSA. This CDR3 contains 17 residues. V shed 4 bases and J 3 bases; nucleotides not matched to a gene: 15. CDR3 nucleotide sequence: TGTGCCAGCAGCTACCTAAGCGGACAGGTTCCCGTCTACGAGCAGTACTTC. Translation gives CASSYLSGQVPVYEQYF.

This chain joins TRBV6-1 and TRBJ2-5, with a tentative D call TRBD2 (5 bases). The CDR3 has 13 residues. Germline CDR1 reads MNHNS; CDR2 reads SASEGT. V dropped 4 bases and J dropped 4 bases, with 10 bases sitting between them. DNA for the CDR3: TGTGCCAGCAGTGGAGGAGGAGTAGAGACCCAGTACTTC. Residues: CASSGGGVETQYF.